The rows below give T cell receptor beta chains drawn from one sample of a study of monozygotic twins with inflammatory bowel disease. TCRdb re-called the 5' RACE reads and catalogs CDR3 proteins one per entry, DNA excluded. The table for this sample gives over 350,000 distinct CDR3 sequences. The sample consisted of blood. These receptors all stem from a human donor with ulcerative colitis or Crohn's disease, or a healthy co-twin of an affected twin (not recorded which). Each CDR3 is given with its conserved first and last residue.

>TRBV12-3/TRBV12-4|TRBJ2-1
CATQPAGGDEQFF
>TRBV4-1|TRBJ2-1
CASSQDPMAVYQFF
>TRBV20-1|TRBJ2-1
CSEASPSGVGNEQFF
>TRBV7-2|TRBJ2-7
CASSLEGLRGSYEQYF
>TRBV6-5|TRBJ1-2
CASSYSGQGGGYTF
>TRBV7-2|TRBJ2-5
CASQRAGVETQYF
>TRBV5-1|TRBJ1-2
CASSPDTYGYTF
>TRBV12-3/TRBV12-4|TRBJ1-1
CASSFMWEVAFF
>TRBV4-3|TRBJ2-7
CASSQMGRETYEQYF
>TRBV6-6|TRBJ1-2
CASSQGEFTYGYTF
>TRBV7-2|TRBJ1-6
CASSFRDTKPLHF
>TRBV20-1|TRBJ1-5
CSAREGQRGTQHF
>TRBV7-2|TRBJ1-2
CASSPTPGRGAYGYTF
>TRBV7-9|TRBJ2-3
CASSLVTGGTDTQYF
>TRBV6-1|TRBJ1-5
CASRGNSNQPQHF
>TRBV5-1|TRBJ1-3
CASSFDPGQSSGNTIYF
>TRBV6-1|TRBJ1-5
CASSRDRVDQPQHF